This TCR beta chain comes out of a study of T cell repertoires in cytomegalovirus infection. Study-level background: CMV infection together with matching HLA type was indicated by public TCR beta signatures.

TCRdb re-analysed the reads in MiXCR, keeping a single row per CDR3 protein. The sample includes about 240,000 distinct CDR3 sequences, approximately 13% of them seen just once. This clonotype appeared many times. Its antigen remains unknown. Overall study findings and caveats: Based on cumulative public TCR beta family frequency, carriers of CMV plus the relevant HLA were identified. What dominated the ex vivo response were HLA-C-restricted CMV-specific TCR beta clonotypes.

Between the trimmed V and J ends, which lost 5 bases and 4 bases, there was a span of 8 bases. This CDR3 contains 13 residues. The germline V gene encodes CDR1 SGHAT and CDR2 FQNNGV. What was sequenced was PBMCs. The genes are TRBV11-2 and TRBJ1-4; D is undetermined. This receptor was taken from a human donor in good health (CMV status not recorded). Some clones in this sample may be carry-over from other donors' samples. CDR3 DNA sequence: TGTGCCAGCAGCCTGTCGGTTAATGAAAAACTGTTTTTT. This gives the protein CASSLSVNEKLFF.